Included here is one T cell receptor (beta chain) sequence, with context. The clone's antigen remains unknown. The input lacks base qualities; no much larger clone sits a single base away. These data come from a study of somatic mutations in cytotoxic T cells in rheumatoid arthritis (dated by TCRdb to between 2016 and 2019). Concerning the study at large: Sorted V beta1+ cells also underwent TCRB sequencing, and some V beta antibody-stained T-cell populations were flow-sorted at nearly 100% purity on a FACSAria II or Sony SH800. TCRB deep sequencing covered roughly 60 patients with rheumatoid arthritis along with approximately 20 healthy controls. In newly diagnosed rheumatoid arthritis without treatment, the study examined if expanded CD8+ T-cell clones harbor somatic mutations, relying on TCRB deep sequencing to characterize clonality. The median ages of the patient and control groups were essentially identical. Paper-wide results and their limitations: Viral specificity could not be ruled out by absence from virus-specific databases, and the antigen targets of the expanded CD8+ clones remained unknown. In about an eighth of the roughly 65 patients, more than 20% of CD8+ cells belonged to the largest CD8+ clone, while several identical CD8+ TCRB sequences were shared between blood and synovial fluid. An increase of CD8+ clonality with age was seen in patients (Spearman r ≈ 0.49) but not in healthy controls. Rheumatoid arthritis patients and age-matched healthy controls did not significantly differ in CD8+ T-cell clonality.

Sequencing of TCRB CDR3 was done on genomic DNA with the immunoSEQ assay. The study's processing was this. Nothing other than productive TCRB rearrangements was included in the analyses. Defining a clone by its unique TCRB CDR3 sequence, the study calculated clonality as a productive clonality index derived from Shannon entropy. Repertoire overlap for a pair of samples was computed from each clone's template counts relative to total templates per sample. Flow cytometry-measured V-gene usage correlated with V-gene usage from TCRB sequencing, with a Spearman r of approximately 0.55. Not all clones reach the TCRdb copy of this immuneACCESS table, which keeps in-frame sequences only. Checked studies attribute under half of the gap to unresolved V genes and leave the rest unexplained. The DNA gave D and trimming, while V, J and clone size come from that table. This sample has tens of thousands of clones in its table, and under 85% of those were observed once. The ten largest clones represent 3.2% of the sample.

With a median age of roughly 57 years (range about 21-75) and roughly 60% female, the healthy controls consisted of about 19 blood donors whose buffy coats were used. CD4+ and CD8+ cells were isolated by positive magnetic bead selection on an AutoMACS, and purity was checked by flow cytometry. Peripheral blood mononuclear cells were isolated by Ficoll-Paque PLUS density gradient separation. Using Nucleospin Tissue or Tissue XS kits, DNA was extracted from CD4-enriched, CD8-enriched or PBMC samples, with quantification by a Qubit 2.0 fluorometer. The clonotype originates from a man aged 35 to 55 in good health. Sequencing used CD8+ T cells sorted from blood.

This receptor carries the CDR3 CASSVVEGGANTGELFF. The nucleotide sequence reads TGTGCCAGCAGCGTAGTAGAAGGGGGCGCGAACACCGGGGAGCTGTTTTTT. The rearrangement joined TRBV9 to TRBJ2-2; TRBD1 fits 7 bases in the junction. V and J are trimmed by 0 bases and 0 bases, and the gene matches miss 5 bases of the junction. From the cysteine up to the phenylalanine, the CDR3 has a length of 17 residues. Only the CDR3 DNA is retained, 51 bases long and in frame from the first base. The CDR1 and CDR2 encoded by the germline V gene are SGDLS and YYNGEE.